The next 6 T cell receptor beta chains were all read from a single sample in a study of response to subunit inactivated influenza vaccine. Each CDR3 protein is one row after TCRdb ran MiXCR on the RT-PCR reads. The table records around 530,000 distinct CDR3 sequences, 15% to 20% of them present only once. The sample here was CD4+ T cells sorted from PBMCs, taken around 25 months after vaccination. The receptors here all came from a man aged 45 to 70 who received an inactivated influenza vaccine.

There are a few counts of this clonotype. This sequence joins TRBV21-1 and TRBJ1-6; the D call TRBD1 from the table was never checked on the DNA. TRBV21-1 is designated a pseudogene. This CDR3 comprises 15 residues. This CDR3 is CASSKGGTKGSALHF. Written as DNA, the CDR3 is TGTGCCAGCAGCAAAGGAGGGACAAAGGGTTCGGCCCTCCACTTT.

This clonotype was recorded a few times. DNA of the CDR3: TGCAGTGCTAGAGAAGGGTTAGCGGTCAGGGTGATAGATACGCAGTATTTT. Amino acids: CSAREGLAVRVIDTQYF. This chain links TRBV20-1 with TRBJ2-3; weak D call: TRBD2 (6 bases). CDR3 length: 17 residues. The V gene lost 0 bases and the J gene lost 5 bases, with 21 bases spanning the gap. In germline, CDR1 is DFQATT, CDR2 SNEGSKA (reference sequence).

The genes are TRBV28 and TRBJ2-2; 9 bases line up with TRBD2. Trimming at V came to 5 bases and at J to 7 bases, leaving 14 bases not matched to a gene. This CDR3 region has 17 residues. Germline CDR1 is MDHEN and CDR2 is SYDVKM. The CDR3 DNA is TGTGCCAGCAGTCCCGCCGGGAGCGGGGGGCTCGGCGGGGAGCTGTTTTTT. Its protein is CASSPAGSGGLGGELFF.

The chain couples TRBV5-1 to TRBJ2-7; possible D gene TRBD1, 5 bases. This CDR3 contains 13 residues. Per the germline V gene, CDR1 is SGHRS and CDR2 is YFSETQ. V was pared by 0 bases and J by 3 bases, with 7 bases between. The CDR3 spells CASSLDRIYEQYF. For the CDR3, the DNA is TGCGCCAGCAGCTTGGACAGGATCTACGAGCAGTACTTC.

CDR3 coding DNA: TGCAGTGCTAGGATCTCGACAGGCCTCGGGGCTGAAGCTTTCTTT. Its protein is CSARISTGLGAEAFF. This rearrangement joins TRBV20-1 to TRBJ1-1; tentative D call: TRBD1 (6 bases). Germline loops: CDR1 DFQATT, CDR2 SNEGSKA (reference sequence). Deletions cut 3 bases from V and 6 bases from J, with 20 bases between. CDR3 length: 15 amino acids.

The chain couples TRBV5-1 to TRBJ2-6; D unclear. The CDR3 length is 17 residues. Germline-derived CDR1 and CDR2 are SGHRS and YFSETQ. V was clipped by 5 bases and J by 0 bases, with 15 bases between them. CDR3 bases: TGCGCCAGCAGTTCGCAGCCCGGATCCTCTGGGGCCAACGTCCTGACTTTC. Its protein is CASSSQPGSSGANVLTF. The full variable domain, completed using reference TRBV5-1 and TRBJ2-6, is KAGVTQTPRYLIKTRGQQVTLSCSPISGHRSVSWYQQTPGQGLQFLFEYFSETQRNKGNFPGRFSGRQFSNSRSEMNVSTLELGDSALYLCASSSQPGSSGANVLTFGAGSRLTVL.